This is a list of T cell receptor beta chains from one sample in a study of regulatory T cells in long-lasting Graves disease. TCRdb reanalysed the multiplex PCR reads using MiXCR and keeps one entry per CDR3 protein. The repertoire holds over 350,000 distinct CDR3 sequences, more than 20% seen once, with less than 25% in the top ten. Sequencing was performed on peripheral blood mononuclear cells (PBMCs), taken when the disease was refractory, from a patient treated with antithyroid drugs. These receptors originate from a female donor with Graves disease. Each CDR3 is given with its conserved first and last residue. Each record gives: J gene, V gene, CDR3 protein.

>TRBJ2-3|TRBV7-2
CASSLGGRGNKTDTQYF
>TRBJ2-4|TRBV7-2
CASSLVGRETRYF
>TRBJ2-5|TRBV27
CASSLTWGAEETQYF
>TRBJ1-2|TRBV6-2/TRBV6-3
CASSYLRVGLRYGYTF
>TRBJ2-4|TRBV27
CASRSQGGIQYF
>TRBJ1-1|TRBV19
CASSSKGRTNTEAFF
>TRBJ2-5|TRBV6-1
CASRMTGAETQYF
>TRBJ2-7|TRBV5-6
CASSQGFDERGKYEQYF
>TRBJ1-5|TRBV5-5
CASSRGEIGSQPQHF
>TRBJ2-2|TRBV30
CAWSQGPAGGFGELFF
>TRBJ2-5|TRBV24-1
CATSTTGYDSETQYF
>TRBJ1-4|TRBV7-9
CASSPQAGRVATNEKLFF
>TRBJ2-5|TRBV4-2
CASSQGWAPGETQYF
>TRBJ2-7|TRBV5-4
CASSLTTSVEQYF
>TRBJ2-5|TRBV25-1
CASSDSWARGGQETQYF
>TRBJ1-2|TRBV6-1
CASIRGRGGDYGYTF